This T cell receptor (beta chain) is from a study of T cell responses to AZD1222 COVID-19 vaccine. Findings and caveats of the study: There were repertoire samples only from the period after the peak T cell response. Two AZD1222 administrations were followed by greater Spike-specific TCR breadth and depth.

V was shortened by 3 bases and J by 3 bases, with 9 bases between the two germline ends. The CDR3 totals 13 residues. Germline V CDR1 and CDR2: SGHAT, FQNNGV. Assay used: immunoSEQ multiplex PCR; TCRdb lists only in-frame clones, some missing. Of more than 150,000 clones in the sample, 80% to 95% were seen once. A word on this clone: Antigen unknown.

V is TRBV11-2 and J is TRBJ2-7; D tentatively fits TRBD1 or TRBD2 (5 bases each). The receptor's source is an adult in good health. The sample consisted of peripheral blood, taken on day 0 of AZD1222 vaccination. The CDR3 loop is CASSFGTSYEQYF. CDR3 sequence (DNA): TGTGCCAGCAGCTTTGGGACCAGCTACGAGCAGTACTTC.